The clone carrying this T cell receptor beta chain was seen a handful of times. Its matching antigen is unknown. This entry belongs to a study of T cells in Graves' hyperthyroidism and ophthalmopathy. Study results and limitations: The majority of expanded thyroid clonotypes above 0.001 also appeared in blood. Classification by a 13 V-J model distinguished ophthalmopathy from stable hyperthyroidism.

On the basis of clinical symptoms, serum thyroxine and TRAb, thyroid ultrasound and orbital computed tomography, diagnoses were made. This CDR3 region has 15 residues. Germline V CDR1 and CDR2: SGHNT, YYREEE (reference sequence). V was pared by 0 bases and J by 2 bases, with 11 bases between. What was amplified from RNA transcripts were TCR beta CDR3 regions. A first-round RT-PCR of the TCR CDR3 used the HTBI primer set. MiXCR was run by TCRdb on the multiplex PCR reads, yielding one entry per CDR3 protein. The sample carries hundreds of thousands of distinct CDR3 sequences, 40% to 55% recorded once. The sequenced material came from peripheral blood or thyroid tissue (not recorded which). This clonotype was sampled from an adult man with Graves' disease, either hyperthyroidism or ophthalmopathy (not recorded which). J is TRBJ2-5 and V is TRBV5-4; possible D gene TRBD2, 6 bases. The CDR3, as DNA: TGTGCCAGCAGCTTGGGCGGGACGGTACAAGAGACCCAGTACTTC. Translated, it gives CASSLGGTVQETQYF.